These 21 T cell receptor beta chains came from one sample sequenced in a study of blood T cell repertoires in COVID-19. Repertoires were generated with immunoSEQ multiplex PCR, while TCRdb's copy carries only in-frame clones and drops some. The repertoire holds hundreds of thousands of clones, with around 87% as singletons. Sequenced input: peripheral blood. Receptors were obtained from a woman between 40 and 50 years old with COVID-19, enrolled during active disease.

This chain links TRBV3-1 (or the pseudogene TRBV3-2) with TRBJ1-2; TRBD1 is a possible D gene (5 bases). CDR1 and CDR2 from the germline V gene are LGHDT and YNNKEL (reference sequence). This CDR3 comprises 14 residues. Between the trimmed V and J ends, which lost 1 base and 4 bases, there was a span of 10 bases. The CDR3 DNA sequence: TGTGCCAGCAGCCAAGGAATCCAGGGCTATGGCTACACCTTC. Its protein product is CASSQGIQGYGYTF.

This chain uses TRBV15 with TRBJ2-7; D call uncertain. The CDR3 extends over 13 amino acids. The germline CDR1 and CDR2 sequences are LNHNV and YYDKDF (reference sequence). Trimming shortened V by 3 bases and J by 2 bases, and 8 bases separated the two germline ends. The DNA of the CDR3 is TGTGCCACCAGCAGTATTAGCACCTACGAGCAGTACTTC. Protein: CATSSISTYEQYF.

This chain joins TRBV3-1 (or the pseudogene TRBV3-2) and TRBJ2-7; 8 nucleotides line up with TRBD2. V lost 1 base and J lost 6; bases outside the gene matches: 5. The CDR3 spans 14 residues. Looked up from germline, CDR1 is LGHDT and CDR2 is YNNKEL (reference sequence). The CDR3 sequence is CASSQVRGGGEQYF. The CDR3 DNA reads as TGTGCCAGCAGCCAAGTACGGGGGGGTGGCGAGCAGTACTTC.

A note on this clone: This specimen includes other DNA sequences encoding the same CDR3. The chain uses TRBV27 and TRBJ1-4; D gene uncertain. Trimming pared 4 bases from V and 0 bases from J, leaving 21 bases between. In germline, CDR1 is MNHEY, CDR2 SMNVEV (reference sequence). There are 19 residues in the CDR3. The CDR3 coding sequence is TGTGCCAGCAGTTCATCTCCGGCGCCGGGAACTGCAACTAATGAAAAACTGTTTTTT. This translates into CASSSSPAPGTATNEKLFF.

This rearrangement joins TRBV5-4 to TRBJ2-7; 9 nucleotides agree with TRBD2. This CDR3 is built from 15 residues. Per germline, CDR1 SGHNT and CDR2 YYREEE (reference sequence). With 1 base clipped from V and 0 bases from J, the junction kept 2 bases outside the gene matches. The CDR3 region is CASSLTSGRSYEQYF. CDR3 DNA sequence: TGTGCCAGCAGCTTGACTAGCGGGCGCTCCTACGAGCAGTACTTC. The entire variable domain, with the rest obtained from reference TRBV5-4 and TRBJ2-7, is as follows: ETGVTQSPTHLIKTRGQQVTLRCSSQSGHNTVSWYQQALGQGPQFIFQYYREEENGRGNFPPRFSGLQFPNYSSELNVNALELDDSALYLCASSLTSGRSYEQYFGPGTRLTVT.

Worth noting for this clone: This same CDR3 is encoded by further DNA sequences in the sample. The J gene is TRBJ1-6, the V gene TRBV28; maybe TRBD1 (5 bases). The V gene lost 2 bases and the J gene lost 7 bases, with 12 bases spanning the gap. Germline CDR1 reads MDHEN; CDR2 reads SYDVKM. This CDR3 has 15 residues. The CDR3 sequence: CASSLPTGGNSPLHF. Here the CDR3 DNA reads TGTGCCAGCAGTTTACCAACCGGGGGAAATTCACCCCTCCACTTT.

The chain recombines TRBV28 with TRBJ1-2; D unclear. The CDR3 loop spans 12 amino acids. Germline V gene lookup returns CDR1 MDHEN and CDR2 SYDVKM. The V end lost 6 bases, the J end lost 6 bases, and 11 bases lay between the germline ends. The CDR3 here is CASSPPGNGYTF. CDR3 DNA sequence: TGTGCCAGCAGCCCCCCCGGGAATGGCTACACCTTC.

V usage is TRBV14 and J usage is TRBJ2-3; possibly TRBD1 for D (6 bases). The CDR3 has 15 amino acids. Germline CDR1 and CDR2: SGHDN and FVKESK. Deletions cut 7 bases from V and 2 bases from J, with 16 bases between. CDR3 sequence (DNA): TGTGCCAGCAAAAAGGACAGAAGCTTCACAGATACGCAGTATTTT. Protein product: CASKKDRSFTDTQYF.

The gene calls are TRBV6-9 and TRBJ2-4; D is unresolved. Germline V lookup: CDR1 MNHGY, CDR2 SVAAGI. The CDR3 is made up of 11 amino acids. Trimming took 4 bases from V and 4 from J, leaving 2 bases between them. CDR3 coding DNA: TGTGCCAGCAGTTCTAAAAACATTCAGTACTTC. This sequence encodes CASSSKNIQYF.

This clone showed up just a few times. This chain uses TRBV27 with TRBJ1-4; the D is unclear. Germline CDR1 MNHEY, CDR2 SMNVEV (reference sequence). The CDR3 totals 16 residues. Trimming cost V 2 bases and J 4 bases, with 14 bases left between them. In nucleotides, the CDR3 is TGTGCCAGCAGTTTAGCTATCTCACCTAATAATGAAAAACTGTTTTTT. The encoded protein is CASSLAISPNNEKLFF.

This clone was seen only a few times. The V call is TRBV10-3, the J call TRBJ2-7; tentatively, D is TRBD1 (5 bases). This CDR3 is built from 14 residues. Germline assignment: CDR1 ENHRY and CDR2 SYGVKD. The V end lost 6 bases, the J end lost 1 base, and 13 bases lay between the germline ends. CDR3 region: CAIRNTTASYEQYF. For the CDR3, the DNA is TGTGCCATCAGAAATACGACAGCGTCCTACGAGCAGTACTTC.

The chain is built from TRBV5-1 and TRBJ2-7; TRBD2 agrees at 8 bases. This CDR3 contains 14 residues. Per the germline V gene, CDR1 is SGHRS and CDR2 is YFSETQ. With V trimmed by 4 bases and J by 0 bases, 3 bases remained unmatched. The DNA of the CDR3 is TGCGCCAGCAGCACGGGGGGGTCCTCCTACGAGCAGTACTTC. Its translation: CASSTGGSSYEQYF.

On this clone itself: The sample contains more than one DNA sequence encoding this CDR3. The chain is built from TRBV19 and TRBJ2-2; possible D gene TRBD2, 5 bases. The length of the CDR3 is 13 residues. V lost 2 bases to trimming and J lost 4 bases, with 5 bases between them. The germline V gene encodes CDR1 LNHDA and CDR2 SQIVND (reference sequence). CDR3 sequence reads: CASSIRGTGELFF. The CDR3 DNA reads TGTGCCAGTAGTATACGGGGCACCGGGGAGCTGTTTTTT.

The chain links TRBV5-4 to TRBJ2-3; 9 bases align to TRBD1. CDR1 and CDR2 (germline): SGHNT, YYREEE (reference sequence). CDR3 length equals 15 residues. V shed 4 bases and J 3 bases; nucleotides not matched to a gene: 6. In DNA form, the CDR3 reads TGTGCCAGCAGCGGAAACAGGGGGCGTACAGATACGCAGTATTTT. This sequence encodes CASSGNRGRTDTQYF.

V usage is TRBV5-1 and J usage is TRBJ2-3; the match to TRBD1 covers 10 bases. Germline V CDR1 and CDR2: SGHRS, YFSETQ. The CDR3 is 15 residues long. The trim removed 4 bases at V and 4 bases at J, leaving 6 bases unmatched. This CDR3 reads CASSIRDRGSDTQYF. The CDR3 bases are TGCGCCAGCAGCATACGGGACAGGGGTTCAGATACGCAGTATTTT.

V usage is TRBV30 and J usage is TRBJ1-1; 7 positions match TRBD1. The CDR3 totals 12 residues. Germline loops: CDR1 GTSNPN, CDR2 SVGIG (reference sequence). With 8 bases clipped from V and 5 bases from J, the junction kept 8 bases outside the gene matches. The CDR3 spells CAIKGAGTEAFF. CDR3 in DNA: TGTGCCATAAAGGGGGCTGGGACTGAAGCTTTCTTT.

The CDR3 bases are TGCGCCAGCAGCTTGGAGGAGCTCAACACTGAAGCTTTCTTT. This sequence encodes CASSLEELNTEAFF. This chain connects TRBV5-1 to TRBJ1-1; D unresolved. The V end lost 0 bases, the J end lost 2 bases, and 8 bases lay between the germline ends. Germline assignment: CDR1 SGHRS and CDR2 YFSETQ. The CDR3 totals 14 residues.

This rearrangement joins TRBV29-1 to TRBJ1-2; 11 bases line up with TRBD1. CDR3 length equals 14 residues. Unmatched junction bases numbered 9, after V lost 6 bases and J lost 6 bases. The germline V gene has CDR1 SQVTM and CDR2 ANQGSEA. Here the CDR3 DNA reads TGCAGCGTCCCCGATGGGACAGGGGGGAATGGCTACACCTTC. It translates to CSVPDGTGGNGYTF.

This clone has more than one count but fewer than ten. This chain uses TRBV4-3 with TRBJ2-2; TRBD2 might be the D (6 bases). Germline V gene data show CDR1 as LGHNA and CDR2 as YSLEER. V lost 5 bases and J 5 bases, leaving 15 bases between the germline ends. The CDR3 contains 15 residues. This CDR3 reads CASSSSWGGTGELFF. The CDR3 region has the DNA TGCGCCAGCAGCTCGTCCTGGGGAGGAACCGGGGAGCTGTTTTTT.

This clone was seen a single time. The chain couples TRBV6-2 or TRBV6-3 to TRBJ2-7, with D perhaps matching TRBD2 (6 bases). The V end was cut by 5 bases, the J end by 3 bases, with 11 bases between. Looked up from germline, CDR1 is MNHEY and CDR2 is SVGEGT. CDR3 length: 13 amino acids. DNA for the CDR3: TGTGCCAGCAGTACAGGAGGGAGCTACGAGCAGTACTTC. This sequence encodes CASSTGGSYEQYF.

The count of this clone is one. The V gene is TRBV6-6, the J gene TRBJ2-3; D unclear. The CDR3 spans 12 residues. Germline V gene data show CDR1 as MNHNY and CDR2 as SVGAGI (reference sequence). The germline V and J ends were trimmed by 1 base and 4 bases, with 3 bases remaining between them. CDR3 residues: CASSYLADTQYF. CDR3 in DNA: TGTGCCAGCAGTTACTTAGCAGATACGCAGTATTTT.